The TCR beta chain described here comes from a study of shared clonotypes between healthy human individuals. Study-wide results and limits: It was observed that about 5% of naive CD4 clonotypes were shared across a handful of donors. Depth of sequencing was expected to influence donor clonotype sharing.

The data were produced by immunoSEQ multiplex PCR, yet TCRdb's version contains in-frame clones alone and is incomplete. The repertoire includes 2.5 million or so clones, 85% to 95% of them detected once, and over 0.12% sits in the top ten. Adult donors, all healthy and HIV-negative, had no recent acute infections or vaccinations. Germline assignment: CDR1 SGHAT and CDR2 FQNNGV. The CDR3 is made up of 15 amino acids. Trimming took off 1 base at V and 3 bases at J, with 10 bases between the two ends. In the case of this clone: What it binds is not known. The sample contains more than one DNA sequence encoding this CDR3.

The TCR originated in a man aged 18 to 30 in good health. Sequences were obtained from naive CD4+ T cells sorted from blood. Subset of the sample: CD45RA+ positively selected. This chain uses TRBV11-2 with TRBJ2-1; D may be TRBD1 (6 bases). For the CDR3, the DNA is TGTGCCAGCAGCTTAGGCCAGGGGCTCTACAATGAGCAGTTCTTC. The encoded protein is CASSLGQGLYNEQFF.